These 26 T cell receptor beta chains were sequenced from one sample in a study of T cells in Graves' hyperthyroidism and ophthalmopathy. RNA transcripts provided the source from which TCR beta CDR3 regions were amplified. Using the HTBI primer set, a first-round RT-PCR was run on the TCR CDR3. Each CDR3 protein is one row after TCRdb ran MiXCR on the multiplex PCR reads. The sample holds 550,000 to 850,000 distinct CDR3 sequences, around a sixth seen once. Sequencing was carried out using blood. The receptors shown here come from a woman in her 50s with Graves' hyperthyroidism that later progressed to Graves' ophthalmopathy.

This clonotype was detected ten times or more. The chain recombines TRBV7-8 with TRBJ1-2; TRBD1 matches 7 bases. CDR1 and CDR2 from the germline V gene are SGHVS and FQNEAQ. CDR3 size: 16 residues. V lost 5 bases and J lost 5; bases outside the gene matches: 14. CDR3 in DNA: TGTGCCAGCAGCCCAGGGTGGAAGGGGGCTGGATATGGCTACACCTTC. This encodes CASSPGWKGAGYGYTF.

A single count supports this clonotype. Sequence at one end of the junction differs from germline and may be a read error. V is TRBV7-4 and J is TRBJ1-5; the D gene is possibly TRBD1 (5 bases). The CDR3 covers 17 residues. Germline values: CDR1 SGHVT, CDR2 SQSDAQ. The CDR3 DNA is TGTGCCAGCAGCCACCGCGCTCGACAGACCCAAGGAGGGCCCCAGCACTTT. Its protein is CASSHRARQTQGGPQHF.

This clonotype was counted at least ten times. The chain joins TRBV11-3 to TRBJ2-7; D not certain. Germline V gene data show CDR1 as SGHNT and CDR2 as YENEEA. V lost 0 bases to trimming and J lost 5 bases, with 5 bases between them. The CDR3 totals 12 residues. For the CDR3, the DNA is TGTGCCAGCAGCTTAGATCGCCACGAGCAGTACTTC. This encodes CASSLDRHEQYF.

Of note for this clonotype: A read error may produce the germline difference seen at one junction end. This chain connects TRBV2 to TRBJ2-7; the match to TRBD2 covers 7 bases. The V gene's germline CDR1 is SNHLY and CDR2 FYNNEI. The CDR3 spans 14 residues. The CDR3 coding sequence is TGTGCCGGCAGTGAATTCAGACTAGCCCACGAGCAGTACTTC. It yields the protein CAGSEFRLAHEQYF.

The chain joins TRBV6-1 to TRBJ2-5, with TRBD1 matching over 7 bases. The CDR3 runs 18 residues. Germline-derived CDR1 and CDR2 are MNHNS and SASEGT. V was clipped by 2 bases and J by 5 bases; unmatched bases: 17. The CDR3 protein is CASSEIRAKQGMGETQYF. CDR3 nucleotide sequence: TGTGCCAGCAGTGAAATTCGGGCGAAACAGGGGATGGGGGAGACCCAGTACTTC.

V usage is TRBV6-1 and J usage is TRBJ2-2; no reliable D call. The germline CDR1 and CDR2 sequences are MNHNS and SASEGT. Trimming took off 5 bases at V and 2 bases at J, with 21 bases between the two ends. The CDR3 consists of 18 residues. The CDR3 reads CASSTPLRQSYNTGELFF. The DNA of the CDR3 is TGTGCCAGCAGTACCCCCCTGAGGCAGAGCTATAACACCGGGGAGCTGTTTTTT.

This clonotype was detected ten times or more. Written as DNA, the CDR3 is TGTGCCACCAGGTCTACAGGTCAAGAGACCCAGTACTTC. Protein sequence: CATRSTGQETQYF. The rearrangement joins TRBV24-1 to TRBJ2-5; possibly TRBD1 for D (5 bases). V lost 7 bases and J 2 bases, leaving 10 bases between the germline ends. Looked up from germline, CDR1 is KGHDR and CDR2 is SFDVKD. This CDR3 contains 13 residues.

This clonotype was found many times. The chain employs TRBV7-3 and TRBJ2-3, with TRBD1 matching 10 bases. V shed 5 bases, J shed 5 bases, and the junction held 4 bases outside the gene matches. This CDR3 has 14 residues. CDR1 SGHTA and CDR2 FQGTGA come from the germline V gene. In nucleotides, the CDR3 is TGTGCCAGCAGCCGAAGGGACAGGGGAGATACGCAGTATTTT. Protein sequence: CASSRRDRGDTQYF.

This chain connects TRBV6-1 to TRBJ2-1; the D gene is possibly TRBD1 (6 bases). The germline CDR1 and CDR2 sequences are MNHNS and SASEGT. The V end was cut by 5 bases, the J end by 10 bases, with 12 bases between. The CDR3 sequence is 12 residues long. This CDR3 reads CASSQGGKEQFF. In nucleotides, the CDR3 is TGTGCCAGCAGTCAAGGGGGAAAGGAGCAGTTCTTC.

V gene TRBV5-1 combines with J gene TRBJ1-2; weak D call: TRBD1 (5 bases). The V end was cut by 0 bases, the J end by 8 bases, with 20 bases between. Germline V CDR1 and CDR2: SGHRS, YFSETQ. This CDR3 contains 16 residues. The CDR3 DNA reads TGCGCCAGCAGCTTGGATGACAGTTATTTGTCCCTAGGCTACACCTTC. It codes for CASSLDDSYLSLGYTF. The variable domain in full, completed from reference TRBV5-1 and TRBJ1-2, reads KAGVTQTPRYLIKTRGQQVTLSCSPISGHRSVSWYQQTPGQGLQFLFEYFSETQRNKGNFPGRFSGRQFSNSRSEMNVSTLELGDSALYLCASSLDDSYLSLGYTFGSGTRLTVV.

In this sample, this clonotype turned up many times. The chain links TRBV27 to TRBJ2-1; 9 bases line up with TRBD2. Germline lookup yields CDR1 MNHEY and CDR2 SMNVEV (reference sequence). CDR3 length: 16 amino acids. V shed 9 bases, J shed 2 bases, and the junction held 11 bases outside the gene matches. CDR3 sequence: CASLRAGGDTYNEQFF. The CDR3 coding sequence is TGTGCCAGTCTACGTGCGGGGGGGGATACCTACAATGAGCAGTTCTTC.

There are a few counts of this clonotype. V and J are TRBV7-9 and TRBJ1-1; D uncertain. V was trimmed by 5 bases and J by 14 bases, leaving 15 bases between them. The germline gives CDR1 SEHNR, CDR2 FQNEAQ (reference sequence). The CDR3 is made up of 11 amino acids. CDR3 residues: CASSHGLEGFF. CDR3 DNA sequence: TGTGCCAGCAGCCACGGGCTGGAGGGCTTCTTT.

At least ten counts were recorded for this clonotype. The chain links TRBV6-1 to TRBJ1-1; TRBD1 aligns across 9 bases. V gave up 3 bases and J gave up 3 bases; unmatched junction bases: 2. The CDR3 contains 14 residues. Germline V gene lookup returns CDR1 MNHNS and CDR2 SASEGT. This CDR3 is CASSDRTGDTEAFF. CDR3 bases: TGTGCCAGCAGTGACCGGACAGGGGACACTGAAGCTTTCTTT.

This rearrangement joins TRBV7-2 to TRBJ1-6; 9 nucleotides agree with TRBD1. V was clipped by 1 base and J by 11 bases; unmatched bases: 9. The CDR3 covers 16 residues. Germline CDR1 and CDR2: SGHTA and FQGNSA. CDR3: CASSLVLGQGQAPLHF. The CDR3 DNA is TGTGCCAGCAGCTTAGTTCTGGGACAGGGTCAGGCACCCCTCCACTTT.

In nucleotides, the CDR3 is TGTGCCAGCAGTTTATATCCCCCGACAGGGAACAAAAACATTCAGTACTTC. The encoded protein is CASSLYPPTGNKNIQYF. This chain links TRBV27 with TRBJ2-4, with TRBD1 identical over 7 bases. The CDR3 spans 17 residues. V lost 1 base, J lost 3 bases, and 9 bases stayed unmatched. Germline V gives CDR1 MNHEY, CDR2 SMNVEV (reference sequence).

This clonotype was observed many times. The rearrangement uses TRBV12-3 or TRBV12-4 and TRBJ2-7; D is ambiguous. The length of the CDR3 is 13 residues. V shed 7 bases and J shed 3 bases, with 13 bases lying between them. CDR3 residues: CASTHGAFYEQYF. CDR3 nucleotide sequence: TGTGCCAGCACTCACGGAGCCTTCTACGAGCAGTACTTC.

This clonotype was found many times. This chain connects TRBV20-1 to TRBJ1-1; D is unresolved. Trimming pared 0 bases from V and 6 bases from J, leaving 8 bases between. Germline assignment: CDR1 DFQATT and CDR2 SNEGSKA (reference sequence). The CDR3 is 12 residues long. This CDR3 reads CSARDRRAEAFF. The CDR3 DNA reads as TGCAGTGCTAGAGATAGGCGGGCTGAAGCTTTCTTT.

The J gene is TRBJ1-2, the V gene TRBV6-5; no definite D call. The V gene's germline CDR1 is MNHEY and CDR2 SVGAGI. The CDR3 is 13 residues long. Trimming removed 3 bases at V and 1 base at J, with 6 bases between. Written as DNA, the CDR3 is TGTGCCAGCAGTTATAACCTTAACTATGGCTACACCTTC. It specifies CASSYNLNYGYTF.

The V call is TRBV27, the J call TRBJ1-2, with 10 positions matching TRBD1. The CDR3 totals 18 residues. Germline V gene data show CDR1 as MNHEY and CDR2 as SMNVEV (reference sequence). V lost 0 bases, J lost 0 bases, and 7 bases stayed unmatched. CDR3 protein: CASSLSGWTGGTNYGYTF. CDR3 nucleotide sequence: TGTGCCAGCAGTTTATCAGGTTGGACAGGGGGTACTAACTATGGCTACACCTTC.

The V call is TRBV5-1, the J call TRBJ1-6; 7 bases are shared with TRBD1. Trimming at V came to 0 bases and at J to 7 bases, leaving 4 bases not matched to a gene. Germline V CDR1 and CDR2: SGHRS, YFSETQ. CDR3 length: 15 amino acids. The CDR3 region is CASSLGAGGNSPLHF. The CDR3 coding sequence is TGCGCCAGCAGCTTGGGGGCAGGGGGGAATTCACCCCTCCACTTT. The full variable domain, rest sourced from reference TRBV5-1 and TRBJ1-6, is KAGVTQTPRYLIKTRGQQVTLSCSPISGHRSVSWYQQTPGQGLQFLFEYFSETQRNKGNFPGRFSGRQFSNSRSEMNVSTLELGDSALYLCASSLGAGGNSPLHFGNGTRLTVT.

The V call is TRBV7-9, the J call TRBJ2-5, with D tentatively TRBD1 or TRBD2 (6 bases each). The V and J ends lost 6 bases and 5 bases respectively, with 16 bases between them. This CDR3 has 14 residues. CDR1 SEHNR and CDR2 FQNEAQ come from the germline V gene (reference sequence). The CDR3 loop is CASRPQGGMETQYF. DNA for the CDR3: TGTGCCAGCAGGCCCCAAGGGGGGATGGAGACCCAGTACTTC.

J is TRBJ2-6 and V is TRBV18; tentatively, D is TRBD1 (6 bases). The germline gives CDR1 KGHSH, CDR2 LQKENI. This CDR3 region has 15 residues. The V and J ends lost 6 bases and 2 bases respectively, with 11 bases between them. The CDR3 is CASSDPGAGANVLTF. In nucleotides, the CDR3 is TGTGCCAGCTCCGACCCAGGGGCTGGGGCCAACGTCCTGACTTTC.

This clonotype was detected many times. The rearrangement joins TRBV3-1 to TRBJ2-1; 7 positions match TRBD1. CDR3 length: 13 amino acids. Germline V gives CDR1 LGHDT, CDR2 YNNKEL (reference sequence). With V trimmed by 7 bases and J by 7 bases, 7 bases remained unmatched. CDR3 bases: TGTGCCAGCAACCGACAGGGTGAGAATGAGCAGTTCTTC. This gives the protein CASNRQGENEQFF.

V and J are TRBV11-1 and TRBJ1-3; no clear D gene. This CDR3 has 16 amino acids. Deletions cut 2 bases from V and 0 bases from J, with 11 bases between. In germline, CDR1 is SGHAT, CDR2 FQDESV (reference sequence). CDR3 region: CASSLRIRSSGNTIYF. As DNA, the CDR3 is TGTGCCAGCAGCTTACGTATCCGATCCTCTGGAAACACCATATATTTT.

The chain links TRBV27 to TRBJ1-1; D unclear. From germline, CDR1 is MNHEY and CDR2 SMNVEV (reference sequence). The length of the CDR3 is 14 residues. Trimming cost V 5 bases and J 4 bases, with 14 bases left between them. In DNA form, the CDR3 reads TGTGCCAGCAGTCCTACCCGTCGGGGCACTGAAGCTTTCTTT. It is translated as CASSPTRRGTEAFF.

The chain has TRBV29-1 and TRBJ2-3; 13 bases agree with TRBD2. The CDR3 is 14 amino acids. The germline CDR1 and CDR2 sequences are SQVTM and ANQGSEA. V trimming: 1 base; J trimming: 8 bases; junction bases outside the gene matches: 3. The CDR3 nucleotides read TGCAGCGTTGAAGGGACTAGCGGGGGTAGTACGCAGTATTTT. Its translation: CSVEGTSGGSTQYF.